This TCR beta chain was identified during a study of cytomegalovirus exposure and HLA in healthy donors (dated by TCRdb to 2017 to 2019). Background on the whole study: According to an earlier analysis of 450 to 650 of the donors, about 170 million T cells yielded over 90 million unique TCR beta sequences and about 300 Gb of sequence data. An early release that covered some 640 HLA-typed donors contained approximately 300 gigabases of sequencing data and 80 million or so unique TCR sequences. Of the 300 to 500 genotyped donors, approximately 80% were placed in the genetic ancestry cluster associated with self-reported Caucasian donors. The study aimed to test whether signatures of past pathogen exposure could be identified by cataloging public T cell receptors. Using immunosequencing, the study profiled T cell repertoires from 666 subjects and related those repertoires to cytomegalovirus serostatus. Along with the roughly 610-subject first cohort, a separate validation cohort of around 120 different subjects was used. To predict cytomegalovirus infection status, the study combined high-throughput TCR immunosequencing, statistical association of individual TCRs with disease status, and machine learning. In a later analysis, previously published TCR beta repertoires from several hundred donors were re-analyzed and high-resolution HLA genotyping was added so that TCR occurrence patterns could be studied. Rather than using new phenotypic data, the later analysis identified candidate immune exposures from TCR beta sequences and from how often those sequences occurred across donors. To decide whether each TCR beta V gene segment behaved as functional or pseudogenic, an earlier analysis of 587 of the donors relied on high-throughput TCR beta sequencing. Donor age, sex, ethnicity and CMV serostatus were compiled together with the repertoire data. A later genetic analysis used genome-wide SNP genotypes for about three fifths of the 666 donors, treating that subset as a discovery cohort. All discovery cohort repertoires had been generated using a single sequencing platform. Both class I and class II loci were covered by HLA typing, at four-digit resolution. Typing coverage differed by locus: A, B, C, DRB1 and DQB1 were typed in about 629-630 donors, DQA1 in 500 to 550, DPA1 in some 610, and DPB1 in just under 490. Because of strong linkage in the cohort, roughly five DR-DQ haplotypes were treated as single units for association and clustering. Among a few hundred genotyped donors of the cohort, an average of roughly 240,000 unique TCR beta nucleotide sequences were sequenced per donor, roughly 20% of them non-productive. Study-wide conclusions, independent of this receptor: Three of the identified cytomegalovirus-associated TCR beta chains were confirmed in vitro to be specific for cytomegalovirus antigens. In a later analysis, HLA-associated TCR beta chains showed more clonal expansion and lower generation probabilities than non-associated chains that were equally common. According to a later genetic analysis, donors in an Asian-associated ancestry cluster had fewer N-insertions in productive TCRs than the approximately 700-donor mean. Some IMGT-functional V segments, including TRBV6-2 and TRBV6-3, could not be distinguished by the 87-base-pair reads and were therefore excluded. The study listed 150 to 200 TCR beta chains as associated with cytomegalovirus. Because HLA typing was unavailable for some donors at each locus, only the typed subset was used in association tests. A cluster of highly shared sequence variants was judged likely to represent a technical artifact of the sequencing pipeline. Broadly in line with IMGT annotations, most TCR beta V segments showed up in productive rearrangements about 87% or about 30% of the time in an earlier analysis of under 700 of the donors. At a false discovery rate of 0.05, a later analysis linked 15,000 to 20,000 TCR beta sequences to specific HLA alleles. Assigning TCR associations to individual alleles was difficult when HLA alleles, especially DR and DQ, strongly co-occurred. The classifier was reported to diagnose cytomegalovirus status with high specificity and sensitivity in both the original cohort and the validation cohort. V-gene and J-gene trimming of TCR beta chains was associated with a missense DCLRE1C variant in a later genetic analysis, and the association was replicated in an independent cohort. CMV serostatus was the only immune exposure information available for the cohort. It was suggested by the authors that the approach could potentially be generalized to other disease states and immunological phenotypes. Across donors, most TCR sequences were observed very rarely, whereas some public TCRs were present in many individuals. A further reported finding was that TCR beta sequences accurately predicted the HLA-A and HLA-B alleles for most subjects in the first cohort. Correlated functional status among segregating V segments might be attributable to linkage disequilibrium, but an unknown experimental factor could not be ruled out. Most CMV-associated TCR beta chains appeared to be HLA-restricted in a later analysis, and the HLA associations seemed to be driven largely by CMV exposure. The presence/absence analyses assumed that sequencing depth was roughly uniform across donors, and that assumption may not be true. Only TCR beta chains were sequenced in this cohort, and the absence of alpha or paired-chain data limited detectable features. Because counts were too low, roughly 18 rarely observed V segments, including chromosome 9 orphons, were left out of the earlier analysis of 587 of the donors. A later analysis found that TCR association rates varied across HLA loci, with DRB1 alleles showing the most associated TCRs and HLA-C alleles the fewest. According to a later analysis, parvovirus B19, influenza, CMV and Epstein-Barr virus appeared linked to several top co-occurrence clusters.

On this clone itself: No cognate antigen has been identified for it. No much larger clonotype is one base removed from it; base qualities were not supplied.

In total, 666 healthy bone marrow donors made up the cohort. Cohort members were all nominally healthy when sampled, although unrecorded immune exposures were likely present. The donor tested CMV seropositive, placing the donor among the 289 seropositive members of the cohort. A peripheral blood sample was collected from each donor, and TCR beta sequencing was performed on peripheral blood mononuclear cells. The Qiagen DNeasy Blood Extraction Kit was used to extract genomic DNA from the blood cell samples. The library was made by the immunoSEQ multiplex PCR assay. A mixture of 60 forward primers for TCR Vbeta segments and 13 reverse primers for TCR Jbeta segments was used in the multiplex PCR. Amplification of the CDR3 region of rearranged TCR beta genes was performed with a multiplex PCR assay on genomic DNA. Amplified TCR beta libraries were sequenced as 87-base-pair reads on the Illumina HiSeq System. The original methods were these. In a later analysis, approximately 74 million unique TCR beta chains were counted across the approximately 640 repertoires, and about 9.9 million of these chains were shared by at least two donors. To remove PCR and sequencing errors, raw reads were error-corrected and collapsed into unique sequences using a nearest-neighbor algorithm that merged closely related sequences. Alignment of CDR3 sequences to IMGT reference sequences was used to assign V, D and J gene segments. For a sequence to be retained, at least a six-nucleotide match to both a V gene segment and a J gene segment was required. Rearrangements were classified as productive when the CDR3 lacked stop codons and remained in frame with V and J, and all other rearrangements were classified as non-productive. Following IMGT convention, CDR3 was defined as the stretch from the second conserved V-encoded cysteine up to the conserved J-encoded phenylalanine. The earlier analysis of 587 of the donors excluded sequences that lacked an unambiguous match to a single V gene segment. In an earlier analysis of a few hundred of the donors, V segments were called functional above 56.7% productive rearrangements and were called segregating when the between-donor standard deviation exceeded 5%. A statistical classification framework was developed to diagnose cytomegalovirus status using the catalog of TCR beta chain sequences. In a later analysis, TCR nucleotide sequences were compared against IMGT/GENE-DB human TR gene sequences so that V and J genes could be assigned. Using the TCRdist pipeline, a later analysis assigned CDR3 sequences along with most-parsimonious VDJ recombination scenarios. In a later analysis, each TCR beta chain was defined by its CDR3 amino acid sequence together with its V-gene family, and reads without a unique V-gene family were excluded. As a way to deal with suspected cross-contamination and a sequencing artifact, a later analysis dropped 500 to 700 nucleotide sequences that were highly shared and had low generation probability. For each public chain, a later analysis derived a clonal expansion index from normalized ranks of inferred template counts within each repertoire. In a later analysis, generation probabilities were computed with a VDJ recombination model fitted to out-of-frame rearrangements, and the resulting probabilities were checked against IGoR. In a later analysis, hypergeometric tests were used to score TCR-TCR, TCR-HLA and TCR-CMV co-occurrence, with a repertoire-size bias correction applied to TCR pairs. In a later analysis, false discovery rates were estimated by permuting HLA or CMV assignments 20 times. In a later analysis, co-occurring TCRs were grouped with DBSCAN, and TCRdist sequence similarity was added when clustering was performed within HLA-allele-positive subsets. Co-occurrence clustering excluded repertoires with fewer than 30,000 or more than 120,000 public chains, plus five with anomalous nucleotide sharing. TCRdb took over this immuneACCESS table, retaining in-frame rearrangements with V and J assigned. Such tables are incomplete; in checked studies, under half of the missing clones stem from an unresolved V gene, and the remainder is unexplained. Clonal size and the V and J genes are those of that table, whereas D and trimming came from the DNA. The sample table holds around 110,000 clones, of which 82% were seen once. The leading ten clones occupy 2% to 3% of the sample.

V sheds 8 bases and J sheds 6 bases, leaving 16 bases between their ends. There are 14 amino acids in the CDR3, from cysteine to phenylalanine inclusive. Only the CDR3 DNA is retained, 42 bases long and in frame from the first base. Based on the germline V gene (reference sequence), the CDR1 and CDR2 sequences are SEHNR and FQNEAQ. The TCR sequence derives from a young man in good health and CMV-seropositive. The sequence links TRBV7-9 to TRBJ1-4, with TRBD1 perhaps the D gene, on 6 matching bases. Sequenced sample: PBMCs. The sequenced DNA is TGTGCCAGCTTCGGGGGGGCGGAATATGAAAAACTGTTTTTT. Protein translation: CASFGGAEYEKLFF.